One sample yielded the 18 T cell receptor beta chains listed below, sequenced in a study of T cell repertoires in cytomegalovirus infection. TCRdb passed the reads through MiXCR, listing each CDR3 protein once. Counted here are about 890,000 distinct CDR3 sequences, roughly 30% occurring once; the ten biggest clones make up more than 12%. These receptors have no known antigen. The sample consisted of cultured CD8+ T cells from PBMCs, taken from culture after CMV antigen stimulation. The receptor source for this set is a human donor in good health (CMV status not recorded). Some clones in this sample may be carry-over from other donors' samples.

The V and J genes are TRBV28 and TRBJ1-1; no clear D. The V and J ends lost 6 bases and 3 bases respectively, with 20 bases between them. Germline-derived CDR1 and CDR2 are MDHEN and SYDVKM. This CDR3 has 16 amino acids. This CDR3 reads CASSPERTMGYTEAFF. The CDR3 coding sequence is TGTGCCAGCAGCCCTGAGCGGACCATGGGGTACACTGAAGCTTTCTTT. Filled out from reference TRBV28 and TRBJ1-1, the complete variable domain reads DVKVTQSSRYLVKRTGEKVFLECVQDMDHENMFWYRQDPGLGLRLIYFSYDVKMKEKGDIPEGYSVSREKKERFSLILESASTNQTSMYLCASSPERTMGYTEAFFGQGTRLTVV.

The chain employs TRBV25-1 and TRBJ1-1, with D unclear. V lost 3 bases and J lost 7, with 9 bases in between. Germline CDR1 MGHDK, CDR2 SYGVNS. The CDR3 consists of 12 residues. The CDR3 nucleotides are TGTGCCAGCAGTGATCAGGAGATTGAAGCTTTCTTT. This encodes CASSDQEIEAFF.

The V gene is TRBV7-6, the J gene TRBJ1-1, with TRBD1 matching over 9 bases. The CDR3 length is 13 residues. With 5 bases clipped from V and 7 bases from J, the junction kept 5 bases outside the gene matches. Germline values: CDR1 SGHVS, CDR2 FNYEAQ. CDR3 sequence (DNA): TGTGCCAGCAGCGGCGGACAGGGGCTTGAAGCTTTCTTT. Translation gives CASSGGQGLEAFF.

This clonotype was counted ten times or more. The chain links TRBV7-9 to TRBJ2-5; D is perhaps TRBD1 (6 bases). CDR1 and CDR2 from the germline V gene are SEHNR and FQNEAQ (reference sequence). This CDR3 contains 16 residues. V lost 6 bases, J lost 5 bases, and 22 bases lay in between. CDR3 residues: CASSAPDSSAAETQYF. The CDR3 region has the DNA TGTGCCAGCAGTGCTCCGGACAGCAGCGCAGCGGAGACCCAGTACTTC.

A single count supports this clonotype. The chain carries TRBV6-1 and TRBJ2-1; possibly TRBD1 for D (6 bases). The V gene lost 4 bases and the J gene lost 3 bases, with 10 bases spanning the gap. This CDR3 is built from 14 residues. Germline CDR1 reads MNHNS; CDR2 reads SASEGT. CDR3 region: CASSGQAIYNEQFF. CDR3 in DNA: TGTGCCAGCAGTGGACAGGCGATCTACAATGAGCAGTTCTTC.

Here the CDR3 DNA reads TGTGCCAGCATCTTCCCGGGACAGGGGGACAATGAGCAGTTCTTC. Its protein product is CASIFPGQGDNEQFF. The chain joins TRBV6-1 to TRBJ2-1; 11 positions match TRBD1. CDR3 length: 15 residues. Per the germline V gene, CDR1 is MNHNS and CDR2 is SASEGT. V lost 7 bases and J lost 5; bases outside the gene matches: 7.

The V call is TRBV27, the J call TRBJ2-1; no definite D call. V lost 0 bases and J 9 bases, leaving 6 bases between the germline ends. Germline-derived CDR1 and CDR2 are MNHEY and SMNVEV (reference sequence). The CDR3 consists of 12 residues. CDR3 residues: CASSLSSREQFF. The CDR3 coding sequence is TGTGCCAGCAGTTTATCTTCTCGTGAGCAGTTCTTC.

This clonotype was detected once. The chain joins TRBV7-6 to TRBJ1-1, with TRBD1 as a possible D gene (6 bases). The germline V gene has CDR1 SGHVS and CDR2 FNYEAQ. The CDR3 is 16 residues long. The V end was cut by 5 bases, the J end by 5 bases, with 21 bases between. CDR3 region: CASSTTAGERGTEAFF. The CDR3, as DNA: TGTGCCAGCAGCACGACTGCAGGGGAGAGGGGGACTGAAGCTTTCTTT. Full variable domain (rest looked up from reference TRBV7-6 and TRBJ1-1): GAGVSQSPRYKVTKRGQDVALRCDPISGHVSLYWYRQALGQGPEFLTYFNYEAQQDKSGLPNDRFSAERPEGSISTLTIQRTEQRDSAMYRCASSTTAGERGTEAFFGQGTRLTVV.

This chain joins TRBV6-5 and TRBJ1-1; D remains ambiguous. This CDR3 comprises 14 residues. Looked up from germline, CDR1 is MNHEY and CDR2 is SVGAGI. Trimming removed 4 bases at V and 1 base at J, with 10 bases between. The CDR3 reads CASSSQAENTEAFF. The CDR3 DNA is TGTGCCAGCAGTTCCCAGGCGGAGAACACTGAAGCTTTCTTT.

This clonotype was seen only once. V usage is TRBV7-4 and J usage is TRBJ1-1; D is ambiguous. In germline, CDR1 is SGHVT, CDR2 SQSDAQ. V was trimmed by 4 bases and J by 4 bases, leaving 7 bases between them. The CDR3 contains 12 residues. The CDR3 DNA is TGTGCCAGCAGCTCCAATGGCACTGAAGCTTTCTTT. Protein: CASSSNGTEAFF.

This clonotype appeared many times. The CDR3 region has the DNA TGTGCCAGCAGCCCTCGGACTAGGAGGAGCACCGGGGAGCTGTTTTTT. Residues: CASSPRTRRSTGELFF. V gene TRBV11-1 combines with J gene TRBJ2-2, with TRBD2 matching 7 bases. Germline V gene sequence: CDR1 SGHAT, CDR2 FQDESV (reference sequence). The trim removed 5 bases at V and 4 bases at J, leaving 10 bases unmatched. The CDR3 spans 16 residues.

The gene calls are TRBV12-5 and TRBJ1-3, with D possibly TRBD1 on 6 matching bases. Per germline, CDR1 LGHNT and CDR2 FRNRAP. This CDR3 spans 14 amino acids. V lost 3 bases, J lost 8 bases, and 14 bases lay in between. The chain's CDR3 is CASGFQGGKHTIYF. The CDR3 DNA reads as TGTGCTAGTGGTTTCCAAGGGGGGAAACACACCATATATTTT. Filled out from reference TRBV12-5 and TRBJ1-3, the complete variable domain reads DARVTQTPRHKVTEMGQEVTMRCQPILGHNTVFWYRQTMMQGLELLAYFRNRAPLDDSGMPKDRFSAEMPDATLATLKIQPSEPRDSAVYFCASGFQGGKHTIYFGEGSWLTVV.

The chain links TRBV12-3 or TRBV12-4 to TRBJ2-1; tentative D call: TRBD1 (5 bases). With 6 bases removed from V and 9 bases from J, the gap between germline ends came to 12 bases. This CDR3 comprises 12 residues. The CDR3 sequence: CASSIRGSEQFF. CDR3 DNA: TGTGCCAGCAGCATTAGGGGTAGTGAGCAGTTCTTC.

The chain joins TRBV11-2 to TRBJ2-7, with unresolved D. Germline V gives CDR1 SGHAT, CDR2 FQNNGV. The CDR3 sequence is 12 residues long. Trimming pared 2 bases from V and 1 base from J, leaving 3 bases between. The CDR3 protein is CASSLPSYEQYV. In DNA, the CDR3 is TGTGCCAGCAGCTTACCGTCCTACGAGCAGTACGTC.

A few counts support this clonotype. This sequence joins TRBV18 and TRBJ2-2, with 8 bases fitting TRBD1. CDR3 size: 17 residues. Per germline, CDR1 KGHSH and CDR2 LQKENI. V shed 4 bases, J shed 5 bases, and the junction held 12 bases outside the gene matches. Written as DNA, the CDR3 is TGTGCCAGCTCACGGGAACGACAGGGGTTGAGGACCGGGGAGCTGTTTTTT. Translated: CASSRERQGLRTGELFF.

The sample holds many counts of this clonotype. This chain uses TRBV28 with TRBJ2-3, with 11 bases aligning to TRBD1. Germline V lookup: CDR1 MDHEN, CDR2 SYDVKM. Trimming removed 7 bases from V and 4 bases from J; junction bases left unmatched: 10. This CDR3 spans 16 amino acids. The CDR3, as DNA: TGTGCCAGCACCTACCGGGACAGGGGGGGGGCAGATACGCAGTATTTT. Translation: CASTYRDRGGADTQYF.

This clonotype occurred a few times. The chain links TRBV29-1 to TRBJ2-7, with 7 bases that match TRBD2. Germline assignment: CDR1 SQVTM and CDR2 ANQGSEA. V shed 5 bases, J shed 3 bases, and the junction held 7 bases outside the gene matches. The CDR3 has 13 amino acids. CDR3 sequence: CSVLPGDYYEQYF. The CDR3 DNA reads TGCAGCGTTCTTCCCGGGGACTACTACGAGCAGTACTTC.

This clonotype has ten or more counts. The chain combines TRBV7-6 with TRBJ2-1; D is possibly TRBD1 (6 bases). The germline gives CDR1 SGHVS, CDR2 FNYEAQ. V was shortened by 5 bases and J by 4 bases, with 21 bases between the two germline ends. The CDR3 runs 17 residues. Here the CDR3 reads CASSQDPLGTPYNEQFF. The DNA of the CDR3 is TGTGCCAGCAGCCAAGACCCACTCGGGACACCTTACAATGAGCAGTTCTTC.